The clone carrying this T cell receptor beta chain has only a few counts. The antigen remains unidentified. Using its own MiXCR run on the 5' RACE reads, TCRdb lists one record per CDR3 protein. Seen here are some 1,600,000 distinct CDR3 sequences, around 29% observed once, and the top ten hold around 0.3%. These data come from a study of identical twins. Whole-study results and caveats: The more abundant beta clonotypes in cord blood had fewer insertions, and memory repertoires did not show this. Out-of-frame alpha sequences common to twins were enriched for low generation probability.

This CDR3 is built from 15 residues. The trim removed 0 bases at V and 10 bases at J, leaving 4 bases unmatched. This chain joins TRBV12-3 or TRBV12-4 and TRBJ2-1; 12 nucleotides match TRBD2. Material for sequencing was cord blood. The source is a newborn girl in good health. The CDR3 DNA reads as TGTGCCAGCAGTTTAGCGACTAGCGGGAGAAAGGAGCAGTTCTTC. This encodes CASSLATSGRKEQFF.